The text below deals with one T cell receptor beta chain. The antigen remains undetermined. This record belongs to a study of cytomegalovirus exposure and HLA in healthy donors. Study conclusions and caveats: The study listed 150 to 200 cytomegalovirus-associated TCR beta chains. An analysis done earlier found most TCR beta V segments productive about 90% or about 30% of the time.

The donors were healthy bone marrow donors. The PCR used 60 Vbeta and 13 Jbeta primers. In the original processing: An analysis that came later counted approximately 76 million unique TCR beta chains, roughly 11 million shared. Generated by immunoSEQ multiplex PCR, the TCRdb table keeps only in-frame clones and is missing some. V, J and clone size were drawn from that table, and D and trimming were deduced from the DNA. Of 150,000 to 200,000 clones in the sample, approximately 80% were seen once. This CDR3 is built from 15 residues. V trimming: 6 bases; J trimming: 9 bases; junction bases outside the gene matches: 10. Germline CDR1 is SGHVS and CDR2 is FQNEAQ.

The genes are TRBV7-8 and TRBJ2-1; 11 bases fit TRBD1. This clonotype was sampled from a woman aged 40 to 55 in good health and CMV-seropositive. Sample: PBMCs. The CDR3 region has the DNA TGTGCCAGCAGTTCGTCCGGGACAGGGGGAGGTGAGCAGTTCTTC. Translated, it gives CASSSSGTGGGEQFF.